This T cell receptor (beta chain) was sequenced for a study of blood T cell repertoires in COVID-19. The CDR3 runs to 17 residues. From germline, CDR1 is LNHDA and CDR2 SQIVND (reference sequence). After removal of 5 bases from V and 2 bases from J, the junction contained 8 bases not matched to a gene. Profiling relied on immunoSEQ multiplex PCR, and the TCRdb table lists in-frame clones only, not all of them. The table has 250,000 to 300,000 clones, approximately 81% seen once. The clonotype originates from a woman aged 60 to 75 with active or convalescent COVID-19. Source material: peripheral blood. This chain links TRBV19 with TRBJ2-3, with 12 bases lining up with TRBD2. Here the CDR3 reads CASSPLGLAGNTDTQYF. The CDR3 nucleotides are TGTGCCAGTAGTCCCCTAGGACTAGCGGGGAACACAGATACGCAGTATTTT.